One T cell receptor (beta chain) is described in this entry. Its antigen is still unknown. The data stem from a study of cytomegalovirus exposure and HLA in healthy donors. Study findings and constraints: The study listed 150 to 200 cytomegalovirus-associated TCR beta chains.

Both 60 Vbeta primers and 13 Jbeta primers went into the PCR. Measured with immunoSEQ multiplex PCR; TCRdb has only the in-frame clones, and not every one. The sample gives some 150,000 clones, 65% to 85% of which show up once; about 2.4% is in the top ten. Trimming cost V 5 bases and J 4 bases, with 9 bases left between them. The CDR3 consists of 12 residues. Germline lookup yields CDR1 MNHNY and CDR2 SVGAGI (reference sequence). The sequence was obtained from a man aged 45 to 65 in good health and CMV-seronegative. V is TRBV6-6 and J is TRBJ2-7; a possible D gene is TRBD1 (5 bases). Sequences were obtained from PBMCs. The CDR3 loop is CASSVKGYEQYF. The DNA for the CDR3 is TGTGCCAGCAGTGTAAAGGGGTACGAGCAGTACTTC.